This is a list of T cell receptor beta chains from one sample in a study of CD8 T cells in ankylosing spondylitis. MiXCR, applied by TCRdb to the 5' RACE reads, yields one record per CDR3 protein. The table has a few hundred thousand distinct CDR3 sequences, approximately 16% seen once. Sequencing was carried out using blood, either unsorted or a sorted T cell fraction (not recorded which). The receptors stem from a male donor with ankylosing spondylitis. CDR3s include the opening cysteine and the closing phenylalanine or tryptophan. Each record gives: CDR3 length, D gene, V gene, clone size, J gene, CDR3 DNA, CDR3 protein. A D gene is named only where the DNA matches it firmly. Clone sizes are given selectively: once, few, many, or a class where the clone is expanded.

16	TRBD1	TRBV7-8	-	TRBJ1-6	TGTGCCAGCAGCTCCGCCCCGGGACAGCCTAATTCACCCCTCCACTTT	CASSSAPGQPNSPLHF
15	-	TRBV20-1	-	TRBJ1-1	TGCAGTGCTAGAGATTCCCAGTTTGTCGGCACTGAAGCTTTCTTT	CSARDSQFVGTEAFF
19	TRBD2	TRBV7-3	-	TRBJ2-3	TGTGCCAGCAGCTTAGGGCCCTGGGGTAGCGGGCTCACCACAGATACGCAGTATTTT	CASSLGPWGSGLTTDTQYF
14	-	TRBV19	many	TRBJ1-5	TGTGCCAGTACCCTGGAGGAAGGCAATCAGCCCCAGCATTTT	CASTLEEGNQPQHF
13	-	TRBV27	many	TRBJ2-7	TGTGCCAGCAGTTTATCGCTCGGCTACGAGCAGTACTTC	CASSLSLGYEQYF
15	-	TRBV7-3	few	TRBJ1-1	TGTGCCAGCAGCTTAACGGTTGCGGTGAACACTGAAGCTTTCTTT	CASSLTVAVNTEAFF
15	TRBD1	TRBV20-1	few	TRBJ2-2	TGCAGTGCTAGAGAGACAGGGGGCGGGTTGGGGGAGCTGTTTTTT	CSARETGGGLGELFF
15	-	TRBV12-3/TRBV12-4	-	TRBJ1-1	TGTGCCAGCAGTTTAGTAAGGCCAGCCTACACTGAAGCTTTCTTT	CASSLVRPAYTEAFF
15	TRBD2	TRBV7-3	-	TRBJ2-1	TGTGCCAGCAGGGCTAGCGGGGGGACATACAATGAGCAGTTCTTC	CASRASGGTYNEQFF
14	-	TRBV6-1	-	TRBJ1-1	TGTGCCAGCAGTGAAGTTTGGGTGACGGCTGAAGCTTTCTTT	CASSEVWVTAEAFF
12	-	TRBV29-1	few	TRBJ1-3	TGCAGCGTTCGGGTCTCCGGAAACACCATATATTTT	CSVRVSGNTIYF
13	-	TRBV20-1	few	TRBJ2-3	TGCAGTGCTAGAGAGACTCTCACAGATACGCAGTATTTT	CSARETLTDTQYF
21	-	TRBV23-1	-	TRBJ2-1	TGCGCCAGCAGTCAGTCGGCAAGAAGGACCCGCAACCTCAGCTCCTACAATGAGCAGTTCTTC	CASSQSARRTRNLSSYNEQFF
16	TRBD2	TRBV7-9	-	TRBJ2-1	TGTGCCAGCAGCTCCGGACTAGCGGGAGTTTACAATGAGCAGTTCTTC	CASSSGLAGVYNEQFF
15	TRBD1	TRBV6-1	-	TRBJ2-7	TGTGCCAGCAGTGAAAGGACAGGGGAAGGGGACGAGCAGTACTTC	CASSERTGEGDEQYF
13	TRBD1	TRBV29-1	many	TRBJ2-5	TGCAGCGTTGAAGGACAGGGCCAAGAGACCCAGTACTTC	CSVEGQGQETQYF
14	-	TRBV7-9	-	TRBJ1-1	TGTGCCAGCAGCTTCGAAGACCCCGAGACGCTAGCTTTCTTT	CASSFEDPETLAFF
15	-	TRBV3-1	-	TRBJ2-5	TGTGCCAGCAGCCAAGGGGGGAGATCGGGAGAGACCCAGTACTTC	CASSQGGRSGETQYF
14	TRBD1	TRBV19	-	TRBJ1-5	TGTGCCAGTAGTCTGGGGACAGGTGATCAGCCCCAGCATTTT	CASSLGTGDQPQHF
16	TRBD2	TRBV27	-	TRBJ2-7	TGTGCCAGCAGTCTCCGGGTGGGGGGGATCCTTTACGAGCAGTACTTC	CASSLRVGGILYEQYF
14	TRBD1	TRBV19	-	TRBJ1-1	TGTGCCAGTAGTTACCAGGGGGCAGGAACTGAAGCTTTCTTT	CASSYQGAGTEAFF
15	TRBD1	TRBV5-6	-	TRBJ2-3	TGTGCCAGCAGCTTCCTGACAGGGGCCACAGATACGCAGTATTTT	CASSFLTGATDTQYF
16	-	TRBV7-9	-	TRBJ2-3	TGTGCCAGCAGCTTAGGATCGACGGCTATCACAGATACGCAGTATTTT	CASSLGSTAITDTQYF
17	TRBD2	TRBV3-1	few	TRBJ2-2	TGTGCCAGCAGCCAAACTAGCGGGAGGATAGGCACCGGGGAGCTGTTTTTT	CASSQTSGRIGTGELFF
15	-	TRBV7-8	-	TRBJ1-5	TGTGCCAGCAGCCTGCGCGCCAGGGAGGATCAGCCCCAGCATTTT	CASSLRAREDQPQHF
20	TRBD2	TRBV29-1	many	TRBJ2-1	TGCAGCGTTGAAGATCTCCACGGGACTAGCGGGAGCCTGGGCGACAATGAGCAGTTCTTC	CSVEDLHGTSGSLGDNEQFF
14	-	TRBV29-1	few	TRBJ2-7	TGCAGCGTTGACTCTCGTTCGGACTCCTACGAGCAGTACTTC	CSVDSRSDSYEQYF
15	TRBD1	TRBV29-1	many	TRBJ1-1	TGCAGCGTTGTGGGGGGACAGGTCGTGGGCACTGAAGCTTTCTTT	CSVVGGQVVGTEAFF
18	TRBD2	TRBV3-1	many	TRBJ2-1	TGTGCCAGCAGCCAACCGGGACTAGCGGTGAGCTCCTACAATGAGCAGTTCTTC	CASSQPGLAVSSYNEQFF
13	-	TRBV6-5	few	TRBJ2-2	TGTGCCAGCAGTTACCGCCCCACCGGGGAGCTGTTTTTT	CASSYRPTGELFF
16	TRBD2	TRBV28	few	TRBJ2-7	TGTGCCAGCAGTACCCAGACTAGCAGCCTACGCTACGAGCAGTACTTC	CASSTQTSSLRYEQYF
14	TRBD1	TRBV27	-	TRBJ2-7	TGTGCCAGCAGTTTATCGAGGACAGGGGATGGGCAGTACTTC	CASSLSRTGDGQYF
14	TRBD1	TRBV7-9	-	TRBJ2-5	TGTGCCAGCAGCTGGGCTACAGGGGACGAGACCCAGTACTTC	CASSWATGDETQYF
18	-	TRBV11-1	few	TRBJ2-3	TGTGCCAGCAGCGTCGGAGACCGACTAGTTTCTAGCACAGATACGCAGTATTTT	CASSVGDRLVSSTDTQYF
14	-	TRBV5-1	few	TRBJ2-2	TGCGCCAGCAGCTTGGCGATCAGGTCCGGGGAGCTGTTTTTT	CASSLAIRSGELFF
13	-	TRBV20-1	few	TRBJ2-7	TGCAGTGCTAGAGATCAGGGGCACTACGAGCAGTACTTC	CSARDQGHYEQYF